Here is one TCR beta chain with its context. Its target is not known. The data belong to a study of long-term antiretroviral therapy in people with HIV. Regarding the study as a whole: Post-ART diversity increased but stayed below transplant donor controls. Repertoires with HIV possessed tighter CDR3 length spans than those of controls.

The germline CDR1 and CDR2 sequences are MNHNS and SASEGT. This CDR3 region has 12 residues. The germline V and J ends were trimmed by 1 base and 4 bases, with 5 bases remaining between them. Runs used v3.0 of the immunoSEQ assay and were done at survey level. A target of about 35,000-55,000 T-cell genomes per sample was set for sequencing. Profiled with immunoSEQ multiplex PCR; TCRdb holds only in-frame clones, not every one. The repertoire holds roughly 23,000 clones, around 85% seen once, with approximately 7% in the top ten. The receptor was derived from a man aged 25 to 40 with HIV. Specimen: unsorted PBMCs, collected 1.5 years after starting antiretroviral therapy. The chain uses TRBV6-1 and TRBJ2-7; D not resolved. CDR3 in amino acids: CASSEVDYEQYF. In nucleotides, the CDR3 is TGTGCCAGCAGTGAAGTGGATTACGAGCAGTACTTC.